These T cell receptor beta chains were read from a single sample in a study of beta chain features in type 1 diabetes. The data were produced by immunoSEQ multiplex PCR, yet TCRdb's version contains in-frame clones alone and is incomplete. The repertoire holds 400,000 to 600,000 clones, with approximately 30% as singletons. The specimen sequenced was naive CD4+ T cells from blood. These receptor sequences come from a man aged 18 to 29 in good health. Both conserved end residues are part of each CDR3. D genes are given only for firm matches. A row's size may be missing; if present it is once, few, many or a size class.

J: TRBJ1-2; size: few; D: -; V: TRBV29-1; DNA: TGCAGCGTTGTGGACAGCCTCTATGGCTACACCTTC; CDR3: CSVVDSLYGYTF
J: TRBJ2-7; size: -; D: TRBD1; V: TRBV30; DNA: TGTGCCTTCCGGGACAGAGGCTACGAGCAGTACTTC; CDR3: CAFRDRGYEQYF
J: TRBJ2-1; size: -; D: -; V: TRBV5-6; DNA: TGTGCCAGCAGCTCGCTGGGAGGAGCCTACAATGAGCAGTTCTTC; CDR3: CASSSLGGAYNEQFF
J: TRBJ2-1; size: -; D: -; V: TRBV9; DNA: TGTGCCAGCAGCTTCGTTACCAGCAATGAGCAGTTCTTC; CDR3: CASSFVTSNEQFF
J: TRBJ1-2; size: few; D: TRBD1; V: TRBV30; DNA: TGTGCCTGGAGTCCGACAGGGGGAGGCTATGGCTACACCTTC; CDR3: CAWSPTGGGYGYTF
J: TRBJ2-5; size: -; D: -; V: TRBV19; DNA: TGTGCCAGTAGTATAGGGGGGCAAGAGACCCAGTACTTC; CDR3: CASSIGGQETQYF
J: TRBJ2-7; size: -; D: TRBD2; V: TRBV7-9; DNA: TGTGCCAGCAGCCGCGGGACTATCTACGAGCAGTACTTC; CDR3: CASSRGTIYEQYF
J: TRBJ2-1; size: -; D: -; V: TRBV30; DNA: TGTGCCTGGGGTCCATCCTACAATGAGCAGTTCTTC; CDR3: CAWGPSYNEQFF
J: TRBJ2-7; size: -; D: TRBD2; V: TRBV30; DNA: TGTGCCTGGAGTGTCCAAGCGGGAATTGGCGAGCAGTACTTC; CDR3: CAWSVQAGIGEQYF
J: TRBJ2-3; size: once; D: TRBD2; V: TRBV30; DNA: TGTGCCTGGAGTGTAAGGAGGGGGCTAGCGGGGACAGATACGCAGTATTTT; CDR3: CAWSVRRGLAGTDTQYF
J: TRBJ1-5; size: -; D: -; V: TRBV7-3; DNA: TGTGCCAGCAGCTTAGACAATAATCAGCCCCAGCATTTT; CDR3: CASSLDNNQPQHF
J: TRBJ2-3; size: -; D: -; V: TRBV7-2; DNA: TGTGCCAGCAGCTTAGGTGGCACAGATACGCAGTATTTT; CDR3: CASSLGGTDTQYF
J: TRBJ1-1; size: -; D: -; V: TRBV25-1; DNA: TGTGCCAGCAGTGATAGGGGCACTGAAGCTTTCTTT; CDR3: CASSDRGTEAFF
J: TRBJ2-5; size: few; D: -; V: TRBV7-2; DNA: TGTGCCAGCACCATCGAATGGGGCCAAGAGACCCAGTACTTC; CDR3: CASTIEWGQETQYF
J: TRBJ2-1; size: -; D: -; V: TRBV7-8; DNA: TGTGCCAGCAGCTTACGGGGTCAGAATAACAATGAGCAGTTCTTC; CDR3: CASSLRGQNNNEQFF
J: TRBJ2-1; size: -; D: TRBD1; V: TRBV7-9; DNA: TGTGCCAGCAGCTTAGGAGGAGACAGGGACTTCTTC; CDR3: CASSLGGDRDFF
J: TRBJ2-4; size: few; D: TRBD2; V: TRBV4-1; DNA: TGCGCCAGCAGCCAAGAGCCAGCGGGGGTTGCCATTCAGTACTTC; CDR3: CASSQEPAGVAIQYF
J: TRBJ2-7; size: few; D: -; V: TRBV29-1; DNA: TGCAGCGTTGGAGGAGGGCTATTACCCTACGAGCAGTACTTC; CDR3: CSVGGGLLPYEQYF
J: TRBJ1-4; size: -; D: -; V: TRBV10-3; DNA: TGTGCCATCAGTGAGACGGGTGAAAAACTGTTTTTT; CDR3: CAISETGEKLFF
J: TRBJ2-7; size: -; D: -; V: TRBV30; DNA: TGTGCCTGGAGTGTATTCCAGCGCCAAGACTACGAGCAGTACTTC; CDR3: CAWSVFQRQDYEQYF
J: TRBJ1-1; size: -; D: -; V: TRBV13; DNA: TGTGCCAGCACCCGGACAGCGAACACTGAAGCTTTCTTT; CDR3: CASTRTANTEAFF
J: TRBJ2-5; size: -; D: -; V: TRBV7-2; DNA: TGTGCCAGCAGCCCCCGGACTGGGGAGGAGACCCAGTACTTC; CDR3: CASSPRTGEETQYF
J: TRBJ1-3; size: -; D: TRBD1; V: TRBV5-5; DNA: TGTGCCAGCAGCCTAGGACAGGGCATATCTGGAAACACCATATATTTT; CDR3: CASSLGQGISGNTIYF
J: TRBJ1-2; size: -; D: -; V: TRBV7-2; DNA: TGTGCCAGCAGCCCAGATGCGGAGAGCTATGGCTACACCTTC; CDR3: CASSPDAESYGYTF
J: TRBJ2-5; size: -; D: -; V: TRBV4-1; DNA: TGCGCCAGCAGCCAGATAGGGGGGGCCCAGTACTTC; CDR3: CASSQIGGAQYF
J: TRBJ2-2; size: -; D: -; V: TRBV7-2; DNA: TGTGCCAGCAGCTTAGACTCGGCGGCCACCGGGGAGCTGTTTTTT; CDR3: CASSLDSAATGELFF
J: TRBJ2-7; size: -; D: -; V: TRBV29-1; DNA: TGCAGCGTTAGGTCGGGCCACCCCTACGAGCAGTACTTC; CDR3: CSVRSGHPYEQYF
J: TRBJ2-1; size: few; D: TRBD2; V: TRBV29-1; DNA: TGCAGCGTTCTGCCGACTAGCCTCCTTGAGCAGTTCTTC; CDR3: CSVLPTSLLEQFF
J: TRBJ2-1; size: -; D: TRBD1; V: TRBV29-1; DNA: TGCAGCGTCGCTACTGACAGGGGAAATGAGCAGTTCTTC; CDR3: CSVATDRGNEQFF
J: TRBJ2-7; size: once; D: -; V: TRBV10-3; DNA: TGTGCCATCAGTGAGTCGGGGGGTAACTCCTACGAGCAGTACTTC; CDR3: CAISESGGNSYEQYF
J: TRBJ2-1; size: -; D: TRBD2; V: TRBV10-3; DNA: TGTGCCATCAGTGCCGGGACTAGCGGAAGGAGCTCCTACAATGAGCAGTTCTTC; CDR3: CAISAGTSGRSSYNEQFF
J: TRBJ2-6; size: few; D: -; V: TRBV28; DNA: TGTGCCAGCAGTTATGGGGGTACCAACGTCCTGACTTTC; CDR3: CASSYGGTNVLTF
J: TRBJ2-7; size: -; D: -; V: TRBV7-9; DNA: TGTGCCAGCACCCTTGACCCCGGGGGATCCGAGCAGTACTTC; CDR3: CASTLDPGGSEQYF
J: TRBJ1-2; size: -; D: -; V: TRBV15; DNA: TGTGCCACCAGCAGATTAGGCATCGGCGGCTACACCTTC; CDR3: CATSRLGIGGYTF
J: TRBJ1-5; size: once; D: TRBD1; V: TRBV7-2; DNA: TGTGCCAGCAGCCTGGGACAGGGGAATCAGCCCCAGCATTTT; CDR3: CASSLGQGNQPQHF
J: TRBJ2-1; size: -; D: TRBD2; V: TRBV4-1; DNA: TGCGCCAGCAGCCCACCAGCGGGAGGGAATGAGCAGTTCTTC; CDR3: CASSPPAGGNEQFF
J: TRBJ2-1; size: few; D: TRBD2; V: TRBV7-2; DNA: TGTGCCAGCAGCTCCACTAGCGGGGCGTACAATGAGCAGTTCTTC; CDR3: CASSSTSGAYNEQFF
J: TRBJ2-3; size: -; D: TRBD1; V: TRBV2; DNA: TGTGCCAGCTCCACAGGGGGCGCAGATACGCAGTATTTT; CDR3: CASSTGGADTQYF
J: TRBJ2-3; size: -; D: TRBD2; V: TRBV7-8; DNA: TGTGCCAGCAGCTTAGCACGTCTAGCGGGAGCTACGCAGTATTTT; CDR3: CASSLARLAGATQYF
J: TRBJ2-4; size: -; D: TRBD1; V: TRBV5-4; DNA: TGTGCCAGCAGCTTTGGGGACAGGGGGGAAAACATTCAGTACTTC; CDR3: CASSFGDRGENIQYF
J: TRBJ1-1; size: -; D: TRBD1; V: TRBV29-1; DNA: TGCAGCTCGACAGGGTTGGCTTTCTTT; CDR3: CSSTGLAFF
J: TRBJ2-6; size: -; D: -; V: TRBV2; DNA: TGTGCCAGCCAACAGGACTCTGGGGCCAACGTCCTGACTTTC; CDR3: CASQQDSGANVLTF
J: TRBJ1-2; size: -; D: -; V: TRBV30; DNA: TGTGCCTGGAGTACGGGGACCTATGGCTACACCTTC; CDR3: CAWSTGTYGYTF